This TCR beta chain was profiled in a study of T-cell memory formation after mild COVID-19. From the 5' RACE reads, TCRdb called clonotypes with MiXCR, one entry per CDR3 protein. The sample lists 65,000 to 90,000 distinct CDR3 sequences; about 14% were seen once. This CDR3 comprises 13 residues. The V gene's germline CDR1 is KGHDR and CDR2 SFDVKD. The V end was cut by 7 bases, the J end by 5 bases, with 14 bases between. Sequencing was done on a sample of PBMCs or a T cell subset sorted from them (not recorded which). The rearrangement uses TRBV24-1 and TRBJ2-7; the D gene is possibly TRBD2 (6 bases). The sequence was collected from an adult woman who had mild COVID-19 (a few samples of this study predate the infection). Cell type and time point are not known. In DNA form, the CDR3 reads TGTGCCACCAGGGAAAGGGGAGGCCACGAGCAGTACTTC. Its protein product is CATRERGGHEQYF.